A selection of T cell receptor beta chains follows, all from one sample in a study of blood T cell repertoires in COVID-19. The protocol was immunoSEQ multiplex PCR, while the TCRdb copy is restricted to in-frame clones and leaves out a portion. This table holds roughly 150,000 clones, about nine tenths found once. What was sequenced was PBMCs or T cells enriched from blood (not recorded which). The receptors were gathered from a woman between 40 and 55 years old who had been exposed to COVID-19. Each CDR3 is given with its conserved first and last residue.

j_call: TRBJ2-4
v_call: TRBV7-9
cdr3_aa: CASSEGQGENIQYF

j_call: TRBJ2-2
v_call: TRBV6-1
cdr3_aa: CASSGAGANTGELFF

j_call: TRBJ1-2
v_call: TRBV18
cdr3_aa: CASSLGGDGYTF

j_call: TRBJ1-6
v_call: TRBV10-3
cdr3_aa: CAISNRGFRSPLHF

j_call: TRBJ1-1
v_call: TRBV6-5
cdr3_aa: CASMFPAEAFF

j_call: TRBJ2-1
v_call: TRBV24-1
cdr3_aa: CATSDLRLAGRIDEQFF

j_call: TRBJ2-2
v_call: TRBV2
cdr3_aa: CASSFQGVDTGELFF

j_call: TRBJ2-3
v_call: TRBV10-2
cdr3_aa: CASSEQTSRTDTQYF

j_call: TRBJ2-7
v_call: TRBV10-3
cdr3_aa: CAISDQNLGQGQF

j_call: TRBJ2-3
v_call: TRBV5-8
cdr3_aa: CASSRVLAGIDTQYF

j_call: TRBJ1-5
v_call: TRBV6-5
cdr3_aa: CASSSRQGHQPQHF

j_call: TRBJ2-4
v_call: TRBV7-9
cdr3_aa: CASSLEGDRLKNIQYF

j_call: TRBJ2-1
v_call: TRBV10-3
cdr3_aa: CAINGGRERIVNEQFF

j_call: TRBJ1-2
v_call: TRBV19
cdr3_aa: CASSPRSYGYTF

j_call: TRBJ1-3
v_call: TRBV11-3
cdr3_aa: CASSSDRAGNTIYF

j_call: TRBJ1-5
v_call: TRBV5-5
cdr3_aa: CASSKGTGDGQPQHF

j_call: TRBJ1-5
v_call: TRBV4-3
cdr3_aa: CASSQGGINQPQHF

j_call: TRBJ1-4
v_call: TRBV7-4
cdr3_aa: CASPPAQTGEKLFF

j_call: TRBJ1-2
v_call: TRBV10-2
cdr3_aa: CASSERNRGNYGYTF

j_call: TRBJ2-7
v_call: TRBV2
cdr3_aa: CASRPGGTRDPYEQYF

j_call: TRBJ1-5
v_call: TRBV5-6
cdr3_aa: CASSPTGGANQPQHF

j_call: TRBJ1-6
v_call: TRBV28
cdr3_aa: CASLPRGVGNSPLHF

j_call: TRBJ2-1
v_call: TRBV28
cdr3_aa: CASSFEGGIYNEQFF

j_call: TRBJ2-1
v_call: TRBV4-1
cdr3_aa: CASSSPPKIPSAGIYNEQFF